A selection of T cell receptor beta chains follows, all from one sample in a study of control samples from healthy donors and cancer patients. TCRdb keeps only in-frame clones here, not all; method: immunoSEQ multiplex PCR. This repertoire includes about 190,000 clones. The sequenced sample was blood. These receptors came from a woman aged 25 to 39 in good health. Both conserved end residues are part of each CDR3. The order of the fields is V gene, CDR3 length, D gene, J gene, CDR3 DNA, CDR3 protein. D genes are given only for firm matches.

TRBV19	13	-	TRBJ2-5	TGTGCCAGTAGTATGAACAGACAAGAGACCCAGTACTTC	CASSMNRQETQYF
TRBV6-5	15	-	TRBJ1-6	TGTGCCAGCAGACCAGACACAGGGATCAATTCACCCCTCCACTTT	CASRPDTGINSPLHF
TRBV5-8	13	-	TRBJ1-2	TGTGCCAGCAGCCCCCCCGTAGCGTATGGCTACACCTTC	CASSPPVAYGYTF
TRBV10-3	15	-	TRBJ2-1	TGTGCCATCAGGGACAGGGAGGGCTCCTACAATGAGCAGTTCTTC	CAIRDREGSYNEQFF
TRBV10-3	15	TRBD2	TRBJ2-1	TGTGCCATCAGTGAGCGACTAGCGGGGGGGAGTGAGCAGTTCTTC	CAISERLAGGSEQFF
TRBV7-2	12	-	TRBJ1-1	TGTGCCAGCAGCTTATCTGGGTCGGAGGCTTTCTTT	CASSLSGSEAFF
TRBV11-2	14	-	TRBJ1-2	TGTGCCAGCAGCTTAACCCATCTTAACTATGGCTACACCTTC	CASSLTHLNYGYTF
TRBV4-1	13	TRBD1	TRBJ1-2	TGCGCCAGCAGCCAAGGGACAGGGGACGGCTACACCTTC	CASSQGTGDGYTF
TRBV28	15	-	TRBJ1-4	TGTGCCAGCAGTCCCCGGGGAGTCTTGGGGGAAAAACTGTTTTTT	CASSPRGVLGEKLFF
TRBV5-6	18	TRBD2	TRBJ2-5	TGTGCCAGCAGCTTGTTTAGACTGGCTAGCGGGGTCCAAGAGACCCAGTACTTC	CASSLFRLASGVQETQYF
TRBV25-1	14	-	TRBJ1-2	TGTGCCAGCAATGGAAGGGGAGCTAACTATGGCTACACCTTC	CASNGRGANYGYTF